Presented here are 27 T cell receptor beta chains from one specimen sequenced in a study of T cell clonality in common variable immunodeficiency (dated by TCRdb to the mid-2010s). Libraries were prepared through the immunoSEQ multiplex PCR assay. The table comes from immuneACCESS by way of TCRdb, which keeps in-frame sequences with V and J called. Part of the clones is missing from these tables; in studies checked, under half for an unresolved V gene and the rest for unknown reasons. The sample counts approximately 57,000 clones, each observed more than once. The top ten clones comprise 0.7% to 0.95% of the sample. The source material was peripheral blood mononuclear cells. These TCRs come from a person aged 18 to 75 in good health.

There are many counts of this clone. Read sequence stops 3 residues before the CDR3 end, and the germline J gene provides the missing end. V is TRBV14 and J is TRBJ2-5; possible D gene TRBD1, 5 bases. The CDR3 sequence is 13 residues long. Looked up from germline, CDR1 is SGHDN and CDR2 is FVKESK. Partial CDR3 DNA: TGTGCCAGCAGCCAAGAGACAGAGAGCACC. Protein: CASSQETEST. The complete CDR3 protein is CASSQETESTQYF.

This clone was counted a few times. The CDR3 is cut off 3 residues early in the read; its end comes from the germline J gene. The rearrangement uses TRBV19 and TRBJ1-2; weak D call: TRBD1 (5 bases). Germline V gene sequence: CDR1 LNHDA, CDR2 SQIVND (reference sequence). The germline V and J ends were trimmed by 7 bases and 4 bases, with 16 bases remaining between them. The CDR3 spans 14 residues. The DNA read from the CDR3 is TGTGCCAGTACCTGGGGGGTGACAACCTATGGC. It codes for CASTWGVTTYG. The CDR3 in its entirety is CASTWGVTTYGYTF. The complete variable domain, with remaining parts taken from reference TRBV19 and TRBJ1-2, reads DGGITQSPKYLFRKEGQNVTLSCEQNLNHDAMYWYRQDPGQGLRLIYYSQIVNDFQKGDIAEGYSVSREKKESFPLTVTSAQKNPTAFYLCASTWGVTTYGYTFGSGTRLTVV.

CDR3 DNA (partial): TGTGCCAGTAGTATAACTTCTGGTGTTAATGGT. This sequence encodes CASSITSGVNG. Given in full, the CDR3 is CASSITSGVNGQYF. This chain connects TRBV19 to TRBJ2-4; D gene unclear. The CDR3 end is not reached by the read, which stops 3 residues before it; the germline J gene fills it in. Germline V gene sequence: CDR1 LNHDA, CDR2 SQIVND (reference sequence). The CDR3 has 14 residues.

This clone appeared many times. The CDR3 region is CATSAGSNEQFF. The DNA read from the CDR3 is TGTGCCACCTCAGCAGGCTCCAATGAG. The chain has TRBV7-9 and TRBJ2-1, with no clear D. With the read ending 3 residues before the CDR3 end, the germline J gene is used to fill in that end. Germline V CDR1 and CDR2: SEHNR, FQNEAQ (reference sequence). V dropped 10 bases and J dropped 6 bases, with 13 bases sitting between them. The CDR3 has 12 residues.

This clone was seen ten or more times. The CDR3 DNA, read in part, is TGTGCCAGCACCCGACGGGGGGGGTTGGATACG. It encodes CASTRRGGLDT. The full CDR3 protein is CASTRRGGLDTQYF. The V call is TRBV28, the J call TRBJ2-3, with 8 bases identical to TRBD2. The sequenced fragment ends 3 residues before the CDR3 boundary, so the rest is inferred from the germline J gene. This CDR3 region has 14 residues. Germline CDR1 MDHEN, CDR2 SYDVKM. The V and J ends lost 7 bases and 6 bases, in that order; junction bases with no gene match: 9.

This clone was seen ten or more times. The CDR3 end falls 3 residues outside the read, so it is completed with the germline J gene. V gene TRBV19 combines with J gene TRBJ1-1, with D possibly being TRBD1 (6 bases). The germline gives CDR1 LNHDA, CDR2 SQIVND (reference sequence). Trimming pared 5 bases from V and 5 bases from J, leaving 15 bases between. The CDR3 sequence is 14 residues long. The CDR3 loop reads CASSSPGGRTEAFF. The covered CDR3 bases are TGTGCCAGTAGTTCCCCTGGGGGCAGAACTGAA.

The CDR3: CASSKGQGGETQYF. CDR3 bases read: TGTGCCAGCTCAAAGGGACAGGGTGGAGAGACG. The chain has TRBV18 and TRBJ2-3, with 9 bases matching TRBD1. The CDR3 end is not reached by the read, which stops 3 residues before it; the germline J gene fills it in. The germline V gene has CDR1 KGHSH and CDR2 LQKENI. The CDR3 extends over 14 amino acids.

This clone was counted between two and nine times. The read ends 3 residues before the CDR3 terminus; that terminus is restored from the germline J gene. This chain uses TRBV7-2 with TRBJ2-3, with 14 bases that match TRBD2. CDR1 and CDR2 from the germline V gene are SGHTA and FQGNSA. The V and J ends lost 5 bases and 7 bases, in that order; junction bases with no gene match: 5. The CDR3 is made up of 15 amino acids. The covered CDR3 bases are TGTGCCAGCAGCGCGGGACTAGCGGGAGTAAATACG. The encoded protein is CASSAGLAGVNT. The entire CDR3 sequence reads CASSAGLAGVNTQYF.

A note on this clone: From the germline J gene comes the end of the CDR3, since the read stops 3 residues before it. J is TRBJ1-5 and V is TRBV6-1; D ambiguous. Per the germline V gene, CDR1 is MNHNS and CDR2 is SASEGT. V was shortened by 1 base and J by 2 bases, with 6 bases between the two germline ends. This CDR3 spans 14 amino acids. Incomplete CDR3 DNA: TGTGCCAGCAGTGAAGTGCAGGGCAATCAGCCC. This gives the protein CASSEVQGNQP. The complete CDR3 protein is CASSEVQGNQPQHF.

This clone was recorded many times. With the read ending 3 residues before the CDR3 end, the germline J gene is used to fill in that end. The chain has TRBV24-1 and TRBJ2-2, with 11 bases that match TRBD2. CDR3 size: 16 residues. The ends lost 5 bases at V and 4 bases at J; junction bases unmatched: 5. Germline-derived CDR1 and CDR2 are KGHDR and SFDVKD. CDR3 residues: CATSAGSGRATGELFF. Incomplete CDR3 DNA: TGTGCCACCAGTGCAGGTAGCGGGAGGGCCACCGGGGAG.

This clone was seen ten or more times. The read stops 3 residues short of the end of the CDR3; the missing end is completed from the germline J gene. The chain recombines TRBV5-6 with TRBJ1-6; 9 positions agree with TRBD1. From germline, CDR1 is SGHDT and CDR2 YYEEEE. The CDR3 covers 15 residues. Trimming cost V 1 base and J 10 bases; bases outside gene matches: 6. The sequenced CDR3 bases are TGTGCCAGCAGCTTGCGCGGACAGGGGAGGTCACCC. Its protein is CASSLRGQGRSP. The entire CDR3 sequence reads CASSLRGQGRSPLHF.

The table lists this clone with many counts. The observed sequence ends 3 residues before the CDR3 terminus, with the missing tail filled in from the germline J gene. The rearrangement uses TRBV19 and TRBJ2-1; no reliable D call. V was cut by 1 base and J by 6 bases, with 10 bases left in between. This CDR3 spans 14 amino acids. Germline CDR1 is LNHDA and CDR2 is SQIVND (reference sequence). Partial CDR3 DNA: TGTGCCAGTAGTATAGGCACGATCAGCAATGAG. Its translation: CASSIGTISNE. In full, the CDR3 reads CASSIGTISNEQFF.

This clone was seen at least ten times. From the germline J gene comes the end of the CDR3, since the read stops 3 residues before it. Additional DNA sequences in this sample encode the identical CDR3. This chain uses TRBV18 with TRBJ2-1; TRBD2 might be the D (5 bases). Germline V gene sequence: CDR1 KGHSH, CDR2 LQKENI. V was shortened by 3 bases and J by 0 bases, with 12 bases between the two germline ends. The CDR3 covers 16 residues. CDR3 DNA, as far as it was read: TGTGCCAGCTCACCCCAGCGGACGAGCTCCTACAATGAG. Protein sequence: CASSPQRTSSYNE. The full-length CDR3 reads as CASSPQRTSSYNEQFF. The complete variable domain, with remaining parts taken from reference TRBV18 and TRBJ2-1, reads NAGVMQNPRHLVRRRGQEARLRCSPMKGHSHVYWYRQLPEEGLKFMVYLQKENIIDESGMPKERFSAEFPKEGPSILRIQQVVRGDSAAYFCASSPQRTSSYNEQFFGPGTRLTVL.

This clone was found many times. Partial CDR3 DNA: TGTGCCAGCAGCCCAGATAGCAATCAGCCC. Protein: CASSPDSNQP. The full CDR3 is CASSPDSNQPQHF. This chain links TRBV7-2 with TRBJ1-5; D unclear. Sequencing ends 3 residues short of the CDR3 end; the germline J gene provides the rest. The V and J ends lost 5 bases and 0 bases respectively, with 5 bases between them. Germline V CDR1 and CDR2: SGHTA, FQGNSA. CDR3 size: 13 residues.

This clone occurred many times. Read sequence stops 3 residues before the CDR3 end, and the germline J gene provides the missing end. The V call is TRBV28, the J call TRBJ1-2; possible D gene TRBD1, 5 bases. This CDR3 contains 13 residues. The germline CDR1 and CDR2 sequences are MDHEN and SYDVKM. V lost 6 bases, J lost 1 base, and 9 bases lay in between. The covered CDR3 bases are TGTGCCAGCAGCCACGACAGTAACTATGGC. Its translation is CASSHDSNYG. The whole CDR3 sequence is CASSHDSNYGYTF.

This clone was detected ten times or more. With the read ending 3 residues before the CDR3 end, the germline J gene is used to fill in that end. The rearrangement links TRBV7-9 to TRBJ1-2; the match to TRBD1 covers 8 bases. The CDR3 is 13 amino acids. The V gene's germline CDR1 is SEHNR and CDR2 FQNEAQ (reference sequence). The CDR3 region is CASSFSGGGGYTF. CDR3 DNA (partial): TGTGCCAGCAGCTTCTCAGGGGGCGGCGGC.

This clone has ten or more counts. Read data end 3 residues before the CDR3 end; the end is taken from the germline J gene. This chain joins TRBV20-1 and TRBJ1-1, with TRBD1 matching over 7 bases. CDR1 DFQATT and CDR2 SNEGSKA come from the germline V gene (reference sequence). The CDR3 totals 15 residues. With V trimmed by 3 bases and J by 5 bases, 12 bases remained unmatched. CDR3 bases read: TGCAGTGCTAGTGATGGGACAGTTCTATGGACTGAA. Amino acids: CSASDGTVLWTE. The CDR3 in its entirety is CSASDGTVLWTEAFF.

This clone was recorded many times. The read ends 3 residues before the CDR3 terminus; that terminus is restored from the germline J gene. The gene calls are TRBV18 and TRBJ2-2; 8 positions match TRBD1. The germline gives CDR1 KGHSH, CDR2 LQKENI. CDR3 length: 16 amino acids. The V segment lost 0 bases and the J segment 3 bases; nucleotides outside the gene matches: 3. CDR3 in amino acids: CASSPPTTGDTGELFF. The sequenced CDR3 bases are TGTGCCAGCTCACCACCGACGACAGGGGACACCGGGGAG. Combining the CDR3 with reference TRBV18 and TRBJ2-2 gives the whole variable domain NAGVMQNPRHLVRRRGQEARLRCSPMKGHSHVYWYRQLPEEGLKFMVYLQKENIIDESGMPKERFSAEFPKEGPSILRIQQVVRGDSAAYFCASSPPTTGDTGELFFGEGSRLTVL.

In its sample, this clone was seen many times. The DNA ends 3 residues before the CDR3 does, and the rest of the CDR3 is filled in from the germline J gene. The rearrangement links TRBV7-6 to TRBJ1-2, with a tentative D call TRBD1 (5 bases). With 1 base removed from V and 2 bases from J, the gap between germline ends came to 11 bases. CDR1 SGHVS and CDR2 FNYEAQ come from the germline V gene. This CDR3 comprises 15 residues. CDR3 DNA (partial): TGTGCCAGCAGCTTAGGTGGACGGGGGAACTATGGC. Its protein is CASSLGGRGNYG. The whole CDR3 reads CASSLGGRGNYGYTF.

This clone was observed at least ten times. The CDR3 end falls 3 residues outside the read, so it is completed with the germline J gene. V usage is TRBV20-1 and J usage is TRBJ1-1, with 10 nucleotides matching TRBD1. In germline, CDR1 is DFQATT, CDR2 SNEGSKA (reference sequence). V lost 0 bases to trimming and J lost 3 bases; unmatched junction nucleotides: 7. This CDR3 has 16 residues. The covered CDR3 bases are TGCAGTGCTAGAGATTGGGGACAGGGGAGGGACACTGAA. As protein: CSARDWGQGRDTE. The full CDR3 protein is CSARDWGQGRDTEAFF.

A note on this clone: The read comes to an end 3 residues before the CDR3 does, leaving the germline J gene to fill in the end. The chain is built from TRBV7-9 and TRBJ1-2, with D possibly TRBD1 on 5 matching bases. The germline V gene has CDR1 SEHNR and CDR2 FQNEAQ (reference sequence). This CDR3 region has 12 residues. The CDR3 reads CASSLDRNEYTF. Partial CDR3 DNA: TGTGCCAGCAGCTTAGACAGGAATGAA.

This clone was observed a few times. The CDR3 is cut off 3 residues early in the read; its end comes from the germline J gene. The rearrangement links TRBV30 to TRBJ1-2, with D uncertain. Germline loops: CDR1 GTSNPN, CDR2 SVGIG (reference sequence). The CDR3 has 14 amino acids. The CDR3 loop is CAWKTSGRWNDYTF. CDR3 DNA (partial): TGTGCCTGGAAGACTAGCGGGAGGTGGAATGAC.

This clone was picked up many times. Read sequence stops 3 residues before the CDR3 end, and the germline J gene provides the missing end. The chain uses TRBV7-9 and TRBJ1-3, with TRBD1 matching 7 bases. CDR3 length equals 15 residues. The V gene end was trimmed by 5 bases and the J gene end by 4 bases; junction bases not matched to a gene: 8. CDR1 and CDR2 (germline): SEHNR, FQNEAQ (reference sequence). The CDR3 spells CASSTSRDRGNTIYF. The covered CDR3 bases are TGTGCCAGCAGCACCAGCAGGGACAGAGGAAACACC.

This clone has at least ten counts. The read finishes 3 residues shy of the CDR3 end, and the germline J gene is used to complete it. This chain connects TRBV5-6 to TRBJ2-2, with TRBD1 as a possible D gene (6 bases). The CDR3 covers 15 residues. CDR1 and CDR2 from the germline V gene are SGHDT and YYEEEE. Partial CDR3 DNA: TGTGCCAGCAGCTACGACGGGACAACTAATGAAAAG. It translates to CASSYDGTTNEK. The full CDR3 protein is CASSYDGTTNEKLFF.

This clone appeared many times. The read finishes 3 residues shy of the CDR3 end, and the germline J gene is used to complete it. The V call is TRBV19, the J call TRBJ1-6, with D unclear. The CDR3 spans 14 residues. Per germline, CDR1 LNHDA and CDR2 SQIVND (reference sequence). The V end lost 5 bases, the J end lost 5 bases, and 10 bases lay between the germline ends. The DNA read from the CDR3 is TGTGCCAGTAGTCAAGGCCTGAATAATTCACCC. Translated: CASSQGLNNSP. In full, the CDR3 reads CASSQGLNNSPLHF.

A note on this clone: Being one base from a much bigger clone, this may be a read error. The CDR3 DNA, read in part, is TGTGCCAGCCGTGAAGCCCTGAACACCGGGGAG. Protein sequence: CASREALNTGE. The full CDR3 reads CASREALNTGELFF. The chain recombines TRBV2 with TRBJ2-2; D remains ambiguous. The read ends 3 residues shy of where the CDR3 ends; the end is completed using the germline J gene. CDR1 and CDR2 (germline): SNHLY, FYNNEI. The CDR3 sequence is 14 residues long.

Many counts were recorded for this clone. The CDR3 end falls 3 residues outside the read, so it is completed with the germline J gene. This chain connects TRBV7-3 to TRBJ2-1; D is ambiguous. The germline CDR1 and CDR2 sequences are SGHTA and FQGTGA. The CDR3 loop spans 13 amino acids. Trimming took off 4 bases at V and 6 bases at J, with 10 bases between the two ends. CDR3 sequence: CASSSSLVNEQFF. Partial CDR3 DNA: TGTGCCAGCAGCTCTTCTCTAGTCAATGAG.